This T cell receptor (beta chain) was recorded in a study of T cells in Graves' hyperthyroidism and ophthalmopathy. Study overall: Before any treatment, at initial diagnosis, peripheral blood was collected.

Only one count was recorded for this clonotype. Antigen unknown. Findings of the study overall: Most clonotypes that expanded in the thyroid above 0.001 also showed up in blood. Onset of ophthalmopathy came a median approximately 6.9 months after the model predicted it.

The patients, who ranged from 18 to 65 in age, presented with newly diagnosed hyperthyroidism lasting under 2 months. Amplified TCR beta CDR3 regions derived from RNA transcripts. First-round RT-PCR with HTBI primers amplified the TCR CDR3 region. TCRdb reanalysed the multiplex PCR reads using MiXCR and keeps one entry per CDR3 protein. This table has 600,000 to 800,000 distinct CDR3 sequences, approximately 36% appearing once. CDR1 and CDR2 (germline): SEHNR, FQNEAQ (reference sequence). V lost 5 bases, J lost 7 bases, and 12 bases stayed unmatched. The CDR3 loop spans 16 amino acids. The chain couples TRBV7-9 to TRBJ2-7; TRBD1 agrees at 12 bases. Sequences were obtained from blood. This clonotype originated in a middle-aged woman with Graves' hyperthyroidism. This CDR3 reads CASSDNMGQGAEEQYF. The CDR3 coding sequence is TGTGCCAGCAGCGACAATATGGGACAGGGGGCAGAAGAGCAGTACTTC. Together with reference TRBV7-9 and TRBJ2-7, the CDR3 gives the full variable domain: DTGVSQNPRHKITKRGQNVTFRCDPISEHNRLYWYRQTLGQGPEFLTYFQNEAQLEKSRLLSDRFSAERPKGSFSTLEIQRTEQGDSAMYLCASSDNMGQGAEEQYFGPGTRLTVT.